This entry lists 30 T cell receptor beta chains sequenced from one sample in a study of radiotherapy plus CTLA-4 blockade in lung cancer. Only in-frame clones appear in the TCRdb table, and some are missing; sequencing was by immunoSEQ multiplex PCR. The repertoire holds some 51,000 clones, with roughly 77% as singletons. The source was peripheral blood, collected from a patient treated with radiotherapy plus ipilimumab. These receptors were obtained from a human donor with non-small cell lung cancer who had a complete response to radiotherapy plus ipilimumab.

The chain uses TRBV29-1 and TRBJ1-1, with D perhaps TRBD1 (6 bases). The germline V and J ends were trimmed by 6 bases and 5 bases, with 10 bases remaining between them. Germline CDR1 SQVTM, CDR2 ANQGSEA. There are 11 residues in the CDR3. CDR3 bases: TGCAGCGTCAAGAGGGGGACTGAAGCTTTCTTT. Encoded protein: CSVKRGTEAFF.

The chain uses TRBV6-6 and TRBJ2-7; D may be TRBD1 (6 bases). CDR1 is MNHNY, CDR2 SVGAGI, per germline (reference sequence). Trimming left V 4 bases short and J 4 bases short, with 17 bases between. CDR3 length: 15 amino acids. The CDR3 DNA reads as TGTGCCAGCAGTTCTCGGTTCAGGGACATATACGAGCAGTACGTC. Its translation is CASSSRFRDIYEQYV.

The CDR3 here is CASSLDRGANYGYTF. CDR3 bases: TGTGCCAGCAGCCTCGACAGGGGAGCTAACTATGGCTACACCTTC. The rearrangement joins TRBV11-2 to TRBJ1-2; TRBD1 aligns across 8 bases. Germline CDR1 is SGHAT and CDR2 is FQNNGV. Losses at the gene ends were 5 bases for V and 0 bases for J; bases not matched to a gene: 5. The CDR3 sequence is 15 residues long.

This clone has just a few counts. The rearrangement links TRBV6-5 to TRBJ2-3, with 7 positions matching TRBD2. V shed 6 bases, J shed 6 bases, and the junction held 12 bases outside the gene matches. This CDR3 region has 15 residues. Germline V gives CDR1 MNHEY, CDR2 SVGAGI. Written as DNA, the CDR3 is TGTGCCAGCAGGAGGGGAGGGGTGCGGCGGGATACGCAGTATTTT. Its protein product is CASRRGGVRRDTQYF.

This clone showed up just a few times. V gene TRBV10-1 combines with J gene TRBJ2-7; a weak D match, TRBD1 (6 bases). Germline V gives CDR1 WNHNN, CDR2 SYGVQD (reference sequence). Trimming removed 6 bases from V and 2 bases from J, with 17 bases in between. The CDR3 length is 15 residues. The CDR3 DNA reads TGCGCCAGCAGCCGCTGGCAGGGGAGTCCCTACGAGCAGTACTTC. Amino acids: CASSRWQGSPYEQYF.

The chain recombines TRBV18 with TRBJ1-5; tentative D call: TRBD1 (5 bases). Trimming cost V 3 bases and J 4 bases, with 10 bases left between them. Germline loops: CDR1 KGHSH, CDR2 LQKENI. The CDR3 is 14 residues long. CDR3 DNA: TGTGCCAGCTCACCCCCATCAGGGAATCAGCCCCAGCATTTT. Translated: CASSPPSGNQPQHF.

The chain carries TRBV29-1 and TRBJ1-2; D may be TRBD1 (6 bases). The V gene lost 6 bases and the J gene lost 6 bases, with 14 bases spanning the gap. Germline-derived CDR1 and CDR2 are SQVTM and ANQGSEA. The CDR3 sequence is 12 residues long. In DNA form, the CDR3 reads TGCAGCGTCGGGGGGGCGGGGGATGGCTACACCTTC. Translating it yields CSVGGAGDGYTF.

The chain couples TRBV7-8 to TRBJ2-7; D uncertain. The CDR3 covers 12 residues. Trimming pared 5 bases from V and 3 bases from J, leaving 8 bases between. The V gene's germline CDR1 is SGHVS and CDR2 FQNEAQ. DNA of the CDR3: TGTGCCAGCAGCCCTAACAGCTACGAGCAGTACTTC. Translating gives CASSPNSYEQYF.

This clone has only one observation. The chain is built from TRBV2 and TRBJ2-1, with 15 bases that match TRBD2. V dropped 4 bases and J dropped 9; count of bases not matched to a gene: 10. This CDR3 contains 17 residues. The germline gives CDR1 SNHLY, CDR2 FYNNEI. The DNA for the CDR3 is TGTGCCAGCAGTGGGACTAGCGGGGGGGTCCTATCAGGTGAGCAGTTCTTC. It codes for CASSGTSGGVLSGEQFF.

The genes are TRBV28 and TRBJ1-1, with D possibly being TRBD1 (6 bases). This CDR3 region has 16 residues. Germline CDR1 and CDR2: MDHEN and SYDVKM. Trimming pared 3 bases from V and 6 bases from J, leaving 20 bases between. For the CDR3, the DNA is TGTGCCAGCAGTTTTCCGGAGACAGGACGCCGACCTGAAGCTTTCTTT. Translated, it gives CASSFPETGRRPEAFF.

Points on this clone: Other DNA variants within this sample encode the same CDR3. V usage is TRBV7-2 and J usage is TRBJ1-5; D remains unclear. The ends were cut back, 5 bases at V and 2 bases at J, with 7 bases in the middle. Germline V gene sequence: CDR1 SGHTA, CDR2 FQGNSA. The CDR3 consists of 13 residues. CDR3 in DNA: TGTGCCAGCAGCCCCGGAGGCAATCAGCCCCAGCATTTT. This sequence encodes CASSPGGNQPQHF.

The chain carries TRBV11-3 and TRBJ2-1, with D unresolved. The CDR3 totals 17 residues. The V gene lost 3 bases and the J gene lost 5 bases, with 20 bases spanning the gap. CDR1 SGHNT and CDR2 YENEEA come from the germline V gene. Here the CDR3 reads CASSFPKTQPRHNEQFF. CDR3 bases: TGTGCCAGCAGCTTCCCTAAAACACAGCCCCGGCACAATGAGCAGTTCTTC.

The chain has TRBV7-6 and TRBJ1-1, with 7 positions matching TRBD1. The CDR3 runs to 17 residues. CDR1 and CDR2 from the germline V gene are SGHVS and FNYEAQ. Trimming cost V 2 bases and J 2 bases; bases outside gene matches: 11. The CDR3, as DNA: TGTGCCAGCAGCTTATACCGGGTCAACAGGGGAAACACTGAAGCTTTCTTT. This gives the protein CASSLYRVNRGNTEAFF.

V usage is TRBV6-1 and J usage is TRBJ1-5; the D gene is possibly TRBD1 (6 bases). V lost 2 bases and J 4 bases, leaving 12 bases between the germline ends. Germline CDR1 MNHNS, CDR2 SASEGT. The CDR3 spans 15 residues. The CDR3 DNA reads TGTGCCAGCAGTGAACAGGGGACATATAATCAGCCCCAGCATTTT. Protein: CASSEQGTYNQPQHF.

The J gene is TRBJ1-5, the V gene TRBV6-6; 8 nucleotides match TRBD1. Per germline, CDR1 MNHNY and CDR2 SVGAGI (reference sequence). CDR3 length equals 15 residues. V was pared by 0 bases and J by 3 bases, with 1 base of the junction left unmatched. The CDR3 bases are TGTGCCAGCAGTTACTCGGACAGGGACAATCAGCCCCAGCATTTT. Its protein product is CASSYSDRDNQPQHF.

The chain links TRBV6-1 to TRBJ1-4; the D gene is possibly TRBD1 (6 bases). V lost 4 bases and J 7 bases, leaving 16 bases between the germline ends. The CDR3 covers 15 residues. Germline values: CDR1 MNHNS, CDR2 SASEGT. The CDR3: CASSVNREVGEKLFF. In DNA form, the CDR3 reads TGTGCCAGCAGTGTAAACAGGGAAGTAGGTGAAAAACTGTTTTTT.

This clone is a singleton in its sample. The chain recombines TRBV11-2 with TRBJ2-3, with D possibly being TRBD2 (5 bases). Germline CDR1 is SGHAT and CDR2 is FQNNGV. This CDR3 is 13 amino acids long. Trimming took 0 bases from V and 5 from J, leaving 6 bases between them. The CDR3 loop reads CASSLDGRDTQYF. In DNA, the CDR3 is TGTGCCAGCAGCTTAGATGGGAGAGATACGCAGTATTTT.

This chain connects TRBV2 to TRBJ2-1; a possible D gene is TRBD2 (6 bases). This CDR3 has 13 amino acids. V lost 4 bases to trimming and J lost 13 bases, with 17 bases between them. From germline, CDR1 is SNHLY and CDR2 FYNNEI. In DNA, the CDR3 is TGTGCCAGCAGTGGGGGAGGAGTGCGGGACCAGTTCTTC. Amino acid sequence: CASSGGGVRDQFF.

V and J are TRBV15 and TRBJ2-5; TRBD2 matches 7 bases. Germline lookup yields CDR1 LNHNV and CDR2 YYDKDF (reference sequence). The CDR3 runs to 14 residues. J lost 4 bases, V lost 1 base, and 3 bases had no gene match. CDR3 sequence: CATSRGGEGETQYF. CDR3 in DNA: TGTGCCACCAGCAGAGGCGGGGAGGGAGAGACCCAGTACTTC.

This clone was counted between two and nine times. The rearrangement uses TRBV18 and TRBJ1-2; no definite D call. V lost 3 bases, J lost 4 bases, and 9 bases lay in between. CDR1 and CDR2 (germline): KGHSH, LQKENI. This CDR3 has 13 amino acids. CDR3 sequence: CASSPDTSYGYTF. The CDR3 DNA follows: TGTGCCAGCTCACCCGACACCTCCTATGGCTACACCTTC.

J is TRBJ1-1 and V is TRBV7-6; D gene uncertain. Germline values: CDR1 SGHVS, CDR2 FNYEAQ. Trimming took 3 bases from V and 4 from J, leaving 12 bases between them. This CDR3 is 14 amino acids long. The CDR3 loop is CASSFSEGGTEAFF. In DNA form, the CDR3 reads TGTGCCAGCAGCTTTTCTGAGGGAGGCACTGAAGCTTTCTTT.

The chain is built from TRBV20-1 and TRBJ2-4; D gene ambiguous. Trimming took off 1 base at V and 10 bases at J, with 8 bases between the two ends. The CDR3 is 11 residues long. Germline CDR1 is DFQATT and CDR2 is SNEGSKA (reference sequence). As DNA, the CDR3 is TGCAGTGCTAGAGCAGAATATATTCAGTACTTC. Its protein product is CSARAEYIQYF.

The CDR3 DNA reads as TGTGCCAGCAGCTTGGTCGACTGGCGAGAGACCCAGTACTTC. This gives the protein CASSLVDWRETQYF. This chain joins TRBV5-6 and TRBJ2-5, with D hard to call. This CDR3 is built from 14 residues. Trimming removed 0 bases at V and 4 bases at J, with 10 bases between. Looked up from germline, CDR1 is SGHDT and CDR2 is YYEEEE.

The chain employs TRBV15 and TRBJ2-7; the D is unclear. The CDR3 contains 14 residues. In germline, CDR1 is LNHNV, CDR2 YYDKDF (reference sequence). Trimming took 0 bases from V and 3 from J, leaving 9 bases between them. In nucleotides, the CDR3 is TGTGCCACCAGCAGAGATCTCGACAACTACGAGCAGTACTTC. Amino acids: CATSRDLDNYEQYF.

The CDR3 bases are TGTGCCACCAGCTGGGACAACAATGAAAAACTGTTTTTT. Translated: CATSWDNNEKLFF. This chain uses TRBV15 with TRBJ1-4; possibly TRBD1 for D (6 bases). Per the germline V gene, CDR1 is LNHNV and CDR2 is YYDKDF (reference sequence). The CDR3 runs to 13 residues. V was cut by 5 bases and J by 5 bases, with 9 bases left in between.

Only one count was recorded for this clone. CDR3: CATTPVYLYGYTF. The CDR3 DNA reads TGTGCCACTACTCCTGTGTACCTCTATGGCTACACCTTC. This sequence joins TRBV6-1 and TRBJ1-2; D unresolved. The germline V and J ends were trimmed by 10 bases and 4 bases, with 16 bases remaining between them. Germline V gene lookup returns CDR1 MNHNS and CDR2 SASEGT. There are 13 residues in the CDR3.

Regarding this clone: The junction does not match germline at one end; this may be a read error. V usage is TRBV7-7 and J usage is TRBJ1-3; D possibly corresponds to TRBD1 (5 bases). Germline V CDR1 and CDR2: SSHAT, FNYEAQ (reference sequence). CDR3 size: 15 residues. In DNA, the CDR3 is TGTGCTAGCAGCTTGTCGGGGGAGGCTGGAAACACCATATATTTT. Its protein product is CASSLSGEAGNTIYF.

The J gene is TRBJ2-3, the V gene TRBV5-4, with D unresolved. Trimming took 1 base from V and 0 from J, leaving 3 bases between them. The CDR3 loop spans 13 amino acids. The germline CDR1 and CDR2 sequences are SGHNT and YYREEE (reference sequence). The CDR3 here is CASSLTSTDTQYF. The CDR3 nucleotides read TGTGCCAGCAGCTTGACTAGCACAGATACGCAGTATTTT.

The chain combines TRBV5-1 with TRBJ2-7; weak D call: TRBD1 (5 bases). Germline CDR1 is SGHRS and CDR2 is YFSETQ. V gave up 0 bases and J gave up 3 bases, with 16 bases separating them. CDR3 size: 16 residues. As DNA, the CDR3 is TGCGCCAGCAGCTTGGTTTCTATGGCGACAGACTACGAGCAGTACTTC. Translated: CASSLVSMATDYEQYF.

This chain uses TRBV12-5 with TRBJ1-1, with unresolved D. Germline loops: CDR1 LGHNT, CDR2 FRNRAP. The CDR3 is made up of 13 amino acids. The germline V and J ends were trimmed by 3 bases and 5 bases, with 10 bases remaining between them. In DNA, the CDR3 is TGTGCTAGTGGTTTAATGGGCCTAACTGAAGCTTTCTTT. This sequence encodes CASGLMGLTEAFF.